This T cell receptor beta chain was sequenced for a study of a mutant IDH1 vaccine in newly diagnosed glioma. Notes on this clone: Its antigen is undetermined.

The table came from immunoSEQ multiplex PCR; TCRdb's copy has only in-frame clones and leaves some out. The sample lists tens of thousands of clones; roughly 80% were seen once. Time point specified: week 11, during vaccination. Alongside topical imiquimod, each dose of vaccine comprised 300 ug of mutant IDH1 20-mer peptide. Sequenced here: PBMCs, sampled from a glioma patient whose treatment included an IDH1 peptide vaccine. The sequence came from a woman aged 45-60 years with glioma.

The CDR3 region has the DNA TGCGCCAGCAGCTTTGACAGGGACTACGAGCAGTACTTC. It codes for CASSFDRDYEQYF. The chain couples TRBV5-1 to TRBJ2-7; 7 nucleotides match TRBD1. Germline V gives CDR1 SGHRS, CDR2 YFSETQ. The CDR3 spans 13 residues. J was trimmed by 3 bases and V by 2 bases; bases with no gene match: 2.